The 6 T cell receptor beta chains presented below share a single source sample, sequenced in a study of technical replicates of blood from a handful of donors. Measured with immunoSEQ multiplex PCR; TCRdb has only the in-frame clones, and not every one. Of under 95,000 clones listed, roughly 98% are singletons. Material for sequencing was T cells isolated from PBMCs. These receptors were collected from a human donor in good health.

The chain carries TRBV5-1 and TRBJ2-3; TRBD2 agrees at 7 bases. The CDR3 extends over 14 amino acids. Germline V gene sequence: CDR1 SGHRS, CDR2 YFSETQ. Germline trimming cut 4 bases from V and 4 bases from J; bases unmatched to any gene: 6. CDR3 coding DNA: TGCGCCAGCAGCCTCAAGCGGGACGCAGATACGCAGTATTTT. Translating gives CASSLKRDADTQYF.

This clone was seen only once. The chain couples TRBV11-3 to TRBJ1-1; D gene unclear. This CDR3 comprises 12 residues. Germline CDR1 reads SGHNT; CDR2 reads YENEEA. The V and J ends lost 5 bases and 4 bases respectively, with 8 bases between them. The CDR3 region is CASSQNPTEAFF. DNA for the CDR3: TGTGCCAGCAGCCAGAACCCCACTGAAGCTTTCTTT.

The V gene is TRBV7-8, the J gene TRBJ1-5; perhaps TRBD1 as D (6 bases). Germline V lookup: CDR1 SGHVS, CDR2 FQNEAQ. The CDR3 is 15 residues long. V lost 7 bases to trimming and J lost 4 bases, with 17 bases between them. The DNA for the CDR3 is TGTGCCAGCACCAAAAGCCGGGACAATAATCAGCCCCAGCATTTT. Residues: CASTKSRDNNQPQHF. The full variable domain, in which reference TRBV7-8 and TRBJ1-5 provide the parts outside the CDR3, is GAGVSQSPRYKVAKRGQDVALRCDPISGHVSLFWYQQALGQGPEFLTYFQNEAQLDKSGLPSDRFFAERPEGSVSTLKIQRTQQEDSAVYLCASTKSRDNNQPQHFGDGTRLSIL.

This chain joins TRBV27 and TRBJ1-5; D is unresolved. This CDR3 has 15 amino acids. Trimming cost V 2 bases and J 9 bases, with 17 bases left between them. Germline values: CDR1 MNHEY, CDR2 SMNVEV (reference sequence). For the CDR3, the DNA is TGTGCCAGCAGTTTAGGACGGGAGACCACAACGCCCCAGCATTTT. Its translation is CASSLGRETTTPQHF.

This chain uses TRBV7-9 with TRBJ2-7, with D possibly being TRBD1 (6 bases). This CDR3 contains 14 residues. V was pared by 5 bases and J by 2 bases, with 13 bases between. In germline, CDR1 is SEHNR, CDR2 FQNEAQ (reference sequence). CDR3 sequence reads: CASSPRGKPYEQYF. Written as DNA, the CDR3 is TGTGCCAGCAGCCCCAGGGGCAAGCCCTACGAGCAGTACTTC.

V usage is TRBV28 and J usage is TRBJ2-7; a weak D match, TRBD1 (5 bases). Looked up from germline, CDR1 is MDHEN and CDR2 is SYDVKM. Trimming took off 1 base at V and 3 bases at J, with 7 bases between the two ends. This CDR3 region has 13 residues. CDR3 amino acids: CASSLLGVYEQYF. The CDR3, as DNA: TGTGCCAGCAGTTTATTAGGGGTCTACGAGCAGTACTTC.